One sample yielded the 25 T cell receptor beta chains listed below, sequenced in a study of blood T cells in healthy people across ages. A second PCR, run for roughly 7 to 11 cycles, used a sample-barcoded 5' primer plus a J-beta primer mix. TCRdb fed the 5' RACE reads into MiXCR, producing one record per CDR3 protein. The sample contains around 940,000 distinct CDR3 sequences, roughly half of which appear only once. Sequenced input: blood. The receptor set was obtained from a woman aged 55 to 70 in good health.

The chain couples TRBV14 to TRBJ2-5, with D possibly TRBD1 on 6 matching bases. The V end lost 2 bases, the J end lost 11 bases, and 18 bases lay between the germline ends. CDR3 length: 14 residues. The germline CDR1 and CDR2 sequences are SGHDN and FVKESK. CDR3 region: CASSQQGLRDKQYF. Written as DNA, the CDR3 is TGTGCCAGCAGCCAACAGGGGCTTCGAGACAAGCAGTACTTC.

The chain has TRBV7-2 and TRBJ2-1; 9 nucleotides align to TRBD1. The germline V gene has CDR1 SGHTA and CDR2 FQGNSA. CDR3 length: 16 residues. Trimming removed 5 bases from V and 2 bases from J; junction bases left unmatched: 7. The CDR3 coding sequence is TGTGCCAGCAGCCCGACCGGGACAGGGACCTACAATGAGCAGTTCTTC. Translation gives CASSPTGTGTYNEQFF.

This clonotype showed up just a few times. This CDR3 reads CATSTKVGVWYNEQFF. The CDR3 coding sequence is TGTGCCACCAGCACCAAGGTAGGGGTGTGGTACAATGAGCAGTTCTTC. The genes are TRBV15 and TRBJ2-1; D possibly corresponds to TRBD1 (5 bases). Trimming took off 4 bases at V and 4 bases at J, with 17 bases between the two ends. From germline, CDR1 is LNHNV and CDR2 YYDKDF (reference sequence). This CDR3 has 16 residues.

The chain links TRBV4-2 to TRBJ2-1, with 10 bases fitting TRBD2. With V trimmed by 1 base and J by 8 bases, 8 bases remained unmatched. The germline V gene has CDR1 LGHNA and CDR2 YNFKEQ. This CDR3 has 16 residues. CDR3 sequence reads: CASSQALAGVGDEQFF. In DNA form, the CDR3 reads TGTGCCAGCAGCCAAGCGCTAGCGGGAGTGGGGGATGAGCAGTTCTTC.

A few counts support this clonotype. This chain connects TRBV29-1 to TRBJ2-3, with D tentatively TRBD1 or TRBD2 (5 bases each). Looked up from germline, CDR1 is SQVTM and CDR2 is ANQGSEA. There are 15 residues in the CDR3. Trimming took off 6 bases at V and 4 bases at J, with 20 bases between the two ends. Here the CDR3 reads CSVSPPGKGADTQYF. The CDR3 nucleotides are TGCAGCGTGTCGCCGCCGGGAAAAGGGGCAGATACGCAGTATTTT.

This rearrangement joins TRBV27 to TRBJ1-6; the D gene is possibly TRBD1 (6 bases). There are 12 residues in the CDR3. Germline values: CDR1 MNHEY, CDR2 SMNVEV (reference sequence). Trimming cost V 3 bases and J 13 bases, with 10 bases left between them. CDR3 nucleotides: TGTGCCAGCAGTTTGAGGGGGGCCCCCCTCCACTTT. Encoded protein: CASSLRGAPLHF.

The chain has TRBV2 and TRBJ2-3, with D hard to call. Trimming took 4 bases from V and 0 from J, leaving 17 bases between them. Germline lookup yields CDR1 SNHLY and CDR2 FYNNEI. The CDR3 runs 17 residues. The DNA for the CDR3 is TGTGCCAGCAGTGGGCGCTCCAGAACAACTAGCACAGATACGCAGTATTTT. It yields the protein CASSGRSRTTSTDTQYF.

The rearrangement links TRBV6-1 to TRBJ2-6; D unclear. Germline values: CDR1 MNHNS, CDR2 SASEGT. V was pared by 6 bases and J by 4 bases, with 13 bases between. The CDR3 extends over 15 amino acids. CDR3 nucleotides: TGTGCCAGCAGCCTCAACCGAAAAGGGGCCAACGTCCTGACTTTC. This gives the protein CASSLNRKGANVLTF.

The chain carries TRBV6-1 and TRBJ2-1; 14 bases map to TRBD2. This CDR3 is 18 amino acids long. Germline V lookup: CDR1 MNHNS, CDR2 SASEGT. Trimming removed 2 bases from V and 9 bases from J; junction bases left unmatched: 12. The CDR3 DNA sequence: TGTGCCAGCAGTGAAAGGAGGGGGGGGACTAGCGGGAGTACTGAGCAGTTCTTC. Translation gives CASSERRGGTSGSTEQFF.

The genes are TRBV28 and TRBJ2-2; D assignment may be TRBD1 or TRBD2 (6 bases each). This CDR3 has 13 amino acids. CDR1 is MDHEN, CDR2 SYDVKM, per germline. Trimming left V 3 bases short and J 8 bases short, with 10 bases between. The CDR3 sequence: CASSFGGQGELFF. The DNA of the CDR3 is TGTGCCAGCAGTTTTGGGGGGCAGGGGGAGCTGTTTTTT.

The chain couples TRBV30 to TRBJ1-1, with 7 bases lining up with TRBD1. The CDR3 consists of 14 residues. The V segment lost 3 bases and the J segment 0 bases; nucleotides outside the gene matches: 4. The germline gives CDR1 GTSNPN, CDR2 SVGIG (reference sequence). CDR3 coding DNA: TGTGCCTGGAGATTGGACAGGCTGAACACTGAAGCTTTCTTT. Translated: CAWRLDRLNTEAFF.

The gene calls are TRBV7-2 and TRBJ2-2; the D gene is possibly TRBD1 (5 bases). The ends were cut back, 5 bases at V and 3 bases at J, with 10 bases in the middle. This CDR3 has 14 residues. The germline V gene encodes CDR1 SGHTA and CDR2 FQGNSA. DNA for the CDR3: TGTGCCAGCAGCCCCAGGGTAGACACCGGGGAGCTGTTTTTT. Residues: CASSPRVDTGELFF. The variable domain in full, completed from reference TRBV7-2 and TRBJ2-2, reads GAGVSQSPSNKVTEKGKDVELRCDPISGHTALYWYRQSLGQGLEFLIYFQGNSAPDKSGLPSDRFSAERTGGSVSTLTIQRTQQEDSAVYLCASSPRVDTGELFFGEGSRLTVL.

CDR3 in amino acids: CSARGTGTGSRISYNEQFF. CDR3 nucleotides: TGCAGTGCTAGGGGAACCGGGACAGGGTCCAGAATCTCCTACAATGAGCAGTTCTTC. J is TRBJ2-1 and V is TRBV20-1; 9 bases fit TRBD1. The CDR3 is made up of 19 amino acids. Germline CDR1 reads DFQATT; CDR2 reads SNEGSKA (reference sequence). The V and J ends lost 3 bases and 0 bases, in that order; junction bases with no gene match: 15.

The CDR3: CASSYKAGGSYEQYF. CDR3 nucleotides: TGTGCCAGCAGTTACAAAGCGGGGGGGTCCTACGAGCAGTACTTC. The rearrangement links TRBV6-6 to TRBJ2-7, with 10 bases that match TRBD2. V dropped 2 bases and J dropped 1; count of bases not matched to a gene: 2. CDR1 MNHNY and CDR2 SVGAGI come from the germline V gene (reference sequence). CDR3 size: 15 residues.

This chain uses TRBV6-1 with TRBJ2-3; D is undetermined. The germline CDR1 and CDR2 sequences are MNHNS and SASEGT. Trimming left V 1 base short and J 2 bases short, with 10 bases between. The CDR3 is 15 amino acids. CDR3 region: CASSEGYRDTDTQYF. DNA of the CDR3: TGTGCCAGCAGTGAAGGCTACAGAGACACAGATACGCAGTATTTT.

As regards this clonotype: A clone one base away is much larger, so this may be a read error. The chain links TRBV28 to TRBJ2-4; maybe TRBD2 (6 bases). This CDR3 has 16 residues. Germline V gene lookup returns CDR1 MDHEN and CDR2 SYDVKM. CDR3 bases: TGTGCCAGCAGTTTATTAGGGTCTAGCGTGAAAAACATTCGGTACTTC. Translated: CASSLLGSSVKNIRYF. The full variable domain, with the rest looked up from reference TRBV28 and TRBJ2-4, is DVKVTQSSRYLVKRTGEKVFLECVQDMDHENMFWYRQDPGLGLRLIYFSYDVKMKEKGDIPEGYSVSREKKERFSLILESASTNQTSMYLCASSLLGSSVKNIRYFGAGTRLSVL.

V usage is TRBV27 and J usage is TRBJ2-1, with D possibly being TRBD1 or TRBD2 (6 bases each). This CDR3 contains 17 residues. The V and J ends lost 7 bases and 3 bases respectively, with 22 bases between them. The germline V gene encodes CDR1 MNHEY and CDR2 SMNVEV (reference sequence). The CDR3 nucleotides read TGTGCCAGCACATCTCAACTTGGGGGGCGCATCTACAATGAGCAGTTCTTC. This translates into CASTSQLGGRIYNEQFF.

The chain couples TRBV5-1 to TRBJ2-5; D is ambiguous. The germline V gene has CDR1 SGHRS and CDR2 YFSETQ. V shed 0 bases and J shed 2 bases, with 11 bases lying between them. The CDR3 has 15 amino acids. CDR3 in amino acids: CASSLVEPRQETQYF. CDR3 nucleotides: TGCGCCAGCAGCTTGGTGGAGCCGAGACAAGAGACCCAGTACTTC.

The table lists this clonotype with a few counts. DNA for the CDR3: TGTGCCAGCGGGCGGGACACTGAAGCTTTCTTT. It translates to CASGRDTEAFF. This rearrangement joins TRBV6-2 or TRBV6-3 to TRBJ1-1, with no clear D. Germline CDR1 MNHEY, CDR2 SVGEGT. The CDR3 length is 11 residues. V was cut by 8 bases and J by 3 bases, with 7 bases left in between.

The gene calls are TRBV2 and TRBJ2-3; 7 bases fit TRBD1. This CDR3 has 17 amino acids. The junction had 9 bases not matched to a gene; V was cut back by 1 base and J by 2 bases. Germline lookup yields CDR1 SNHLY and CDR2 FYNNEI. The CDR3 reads CASSEVPQGVVTDTQYF. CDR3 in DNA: TGTGCCAGCAGTGAAGTCCCCCAGGGGGTTGTCACAGATACGCAGTATTTT. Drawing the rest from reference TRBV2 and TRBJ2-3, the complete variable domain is EPEVTQTPSHQVTQMGQEVILRCVPISNHLYFYWYRQILGQKVEFLVSFYNNEISEKSEIFDDQFSVERPDGSNFTLKIRSTKLEDSAMYFCASSEVPQGVVTDTQYFGPGTRLTVL.

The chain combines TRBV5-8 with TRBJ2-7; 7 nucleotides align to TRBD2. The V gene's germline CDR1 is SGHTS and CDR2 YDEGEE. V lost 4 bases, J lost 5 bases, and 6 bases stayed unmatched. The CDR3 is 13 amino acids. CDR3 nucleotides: TGTGCCAGCAGCGGTCTTGCGGGAGACGAGCAGTACTTC. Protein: CASSGLAGDEQYF. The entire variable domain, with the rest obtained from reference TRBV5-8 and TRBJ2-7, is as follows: EAGVTQSPTHLIKTRGQQATLRCSPISGHTSVYWYQQALGLGLQFLLWYDEGEERNRGNFPPRFSGRQFPNYSSELNVNALELEDSALYLCASSGLAGDEQYFGPGTRLTVT.

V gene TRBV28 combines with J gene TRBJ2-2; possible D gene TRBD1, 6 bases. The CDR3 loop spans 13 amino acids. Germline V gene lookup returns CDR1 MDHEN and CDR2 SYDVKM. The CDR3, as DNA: TGTGCAAGTATCACAGGGTCCACCGGGGAGCTGTTTTTT. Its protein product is CASITGSTGELFF.

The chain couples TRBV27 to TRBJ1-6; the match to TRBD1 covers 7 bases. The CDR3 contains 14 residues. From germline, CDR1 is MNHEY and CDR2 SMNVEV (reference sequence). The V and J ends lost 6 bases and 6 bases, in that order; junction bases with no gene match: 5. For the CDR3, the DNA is TGTGCCAGCAGAAATCGGGACAGTAATTCACCCCTCCACTTT. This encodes CASRNRDSNSPLHF.

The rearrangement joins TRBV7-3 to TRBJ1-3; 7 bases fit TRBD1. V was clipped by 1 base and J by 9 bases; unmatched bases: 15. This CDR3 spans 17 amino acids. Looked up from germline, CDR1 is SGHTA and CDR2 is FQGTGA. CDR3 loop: CASSLSSGTEGFGTIYF. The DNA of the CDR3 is TGTGCCAGCAGCTTAAGCTCGGGGACAGAGGGATTCGGCACCATATATTTT.

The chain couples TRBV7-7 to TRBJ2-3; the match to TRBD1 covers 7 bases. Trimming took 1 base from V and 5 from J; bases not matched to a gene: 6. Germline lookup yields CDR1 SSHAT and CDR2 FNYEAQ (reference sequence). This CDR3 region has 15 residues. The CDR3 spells CASSLVPGGVDTQYF. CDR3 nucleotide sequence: TGTGCCAGCAGCTTAGTCCCAGGGGGTGTAGATACGCAGTATTTT.